A selection of T cell receptor beta chains follows, all from one sample in a study of neurological immune-mediated disorders. A single record per CDR3 protein comes from TCRdb applying MiXCR to the 5' RACE reads. The sample lists 27,000 or so distinct CDR3 sequences; 15% were seen once. The sample was PBMCs. All receptors come from a man in his 70s in good health. CDR3s include the opening cysteine and the closing phenylalanine or tryptophan. D genes are given only for firm matches. Size is omitted from some rows. Given values are once, few, many or a class for expanded clones.

>many|TRBJ2-7|TRBD2|TRBV7-2
TGTGCCAGCAGCTTAATGTTAACTAGCGGACGACTCGAGCAGTACTTC
CASSLMLTSGRLEQYF
>many|TRBJ2-2|TRBD2|TRBV27
TGTGCCAGCAGTTTAGCGGGGGGACTGAACACCGGGGAGCTGTTTTTT
CASSLAGGLNTGELFF
>many|TRBJ2-7|-|TRBV20-1
TGCAGTGCTAGACAACGACAGGAAGCCTACGAGCAGTACTTC
CSARQRQEAYEQYF
>many|TRBJ2-7|-|TRBV29-1
TGCAGCGTTGAAAGCCTCGAGGGGGTATCCAGCTCCTACGAGCAGTACTTC
CSVESLEGVSSSYEQYF
>many|TRBJ2-7|-|TRBV20-1
TGCAGTGCTAGAAGGGGAAGGTACGAGCAGTACTTC
CSARRGRYEQYF
>-|TRBJ2-6|TRBD1|TRBV2
TGTGCCAGCAGCGAGCAGGGACAGGCGTTCTCTGGGGCCAACGTCCTGACTTTC
CASSEQGQAFSGANVLTF
>many|TRBJ1-1|-|TRBV5-1
TGCGCCAGCAGCTTGGGGATGGAGATACTGAACACTGAAGCTTTCTTT
CASSLGMEILNTEAFF
>few|TRBJ2-1|-|TRBV7-2
TGTGCCAGCAGCTGGCGACTACAGGGCAATGAGCAGTTCTTC
CASSWRLQGNEQFF
>many|TRBJ1-5|-|TRBV10-3
TGTGCCATCAGTGAAGGCTTTCGTCAGCCCCAGCATTTT
CAISEGFRQPQHF
>-|TRBJ2-2|-|TRBV11-2
TGTGCCAGCAGCTTATTATCGGTGGCCGGGGGCGGGGAGCTGTTTTTT
CASSLLSVAGGGELFF
>many|TRBJ1-1|TRBD1|TRBV20-1
TGCAGTGCTGACCGTGGACAGGGGCGGACGGCTTTCTTT
CSADRGQGRTAFF
>many|TRBJ1-2|TRBD1|TRBV5-1
TGCGCCAGCAGCCCCCAGGGGGCAGATTATGGCTACACCTTC
CASSPQGADYGYTF
>medium-sized|TRBJ1-5|TRBD1|TRBV28
TGTGCCAGCAGTATAGGGGGCTTCCCGAGCAATCAGCCCCAGCATTTT
CASSIGGFPSNQPQHF
>-|TRBJ2-7|-|TRBV12-3/TRBV12-4
TGTGCCAACAGCCCCCATGTCCAAGGGGGCGAGCAGTACTTC
CANSPHVQGGEQYF
>medium-sized|TRBJ2-1|TRBD1|TRBV3-1
TGTGCCAGCAGCCAAGGAGGGGGCACCTACAATGAGCAGTTCTTC
CASSQGGGTYNEQFF
>-|TRBJ1-5|TRBD1|TRBV2
TGTGCCAGCAGTGAAGGGCAGGGGGATCAGCCCCAGCATTTT
CASSEGQGDQPQHF
>many|TRBJ2-3|-|TRBV6-4
TGTGCCAGCAGTGAAGGCAGGGGCACAGATACGCAGTATTTT
CASSEGRGTDTQYF
>-|TRBJ1-1|TRBD1|TRBV10-3
TGTGCCATCAGCCTACAGGGGCCGAACACTGAAGCTTTCTTT
CAISLQGPNTEAFF
>many|TRBJ1-2|TRBD1|TRBV7-2
TGTGCCAGCAGCGAAAGACCGGGACAGGGGGGCTATGGCTACACCTTC
CASSERPGQGGYGYTF
>-|TRBJ1-2|-|TRBV20-1
TGCAGTGTAGGGTCCCCTAACTATGGCTACACCTTC
CSVGSPNYGYTF
>many|TRBJ2-1|-|TRBV7-2
TGTGCCAGCAGCTTAGAGGGTGAGGCTGCTGGGGGGAATGAGCAGTTCTTC
CASSLEGEAAGGNEQFF
>-|TRBJ2-3|TRBD1|TRBV10-3
TGTGCCATCAGGGGGGACAGTATCACAGATACGCAGTATTTT
CAIRGDSITDTQYF
>once|TRBJ2-4|TRBD2|TRBV20-1
TGCAGTGCTAGAGATAGGGTAGCGGGGGGGCCTCAGTACTTC
CSARDRVAGGPQYF
>many|TRBJ1-4|TRBD1|TRBV5-1
TGCGCCAGCAGCCGTACAGGGGGTCCTAATGAAAAACTGTTTTTT
CASSRTGGPNEKLFF
>many|TRBJ2-5|-|TRBV5-6
TGTGCCAGCAGCCGATCGGGCAGGGGGGAATTATTAGAGACCCAGTACTTC
CASSRSGRGELLETQYF
>many|TRBJ1-6|-|TRBV5-6
TGTGCCAGCAGCTTGGGGGGGACGCCAGGCAATTCACCCCTCCACTTT
CASSLGGTPGNSPLHF
>-|TRBJ2-1|-|TRBV5-1
TGCGCCAGCAGCTTGGCGGCTAGCGTCCACAATGAGCAGTTCTTC
CASSLAASVHNEQFF
>many|TRBJ2-2|-|TRBV4-2
TGTGCCAGCAGCCAAGCCCTTCAGGGAGGAGCGGGGGAGCTGTTTTTT
CASSQALQGGAGELFF
>-|TRBJ2-2|TRBD2|TRBV5-1
TGCGCCAGCAGCTCGGGACTAGCGCACAGTACGAACACCGGGGAGCTGTTTTTT
CASSSGLAHSTNTGELFF
>many|TRBJ2-7|-|TRBV20-1
TGCAGGGAGAGGGGAAAGGCCTGGAAGCAGTACTTC
CRERGKAWKQYF
>many|TRBJ2-5|TRBD2|TRBV7-8
TGTGCCAGCAGCCCTGGACTAGCGGGGGGGCAGGAGACCCAGTACTTC
CASSPGLAGGQETQYF
>many|TRBJ2-1|-|TRBV5-1
TGCGCCAGCAGCTTGGTGTCCCAGGATAAGGATGAGCAGTTCTTC
CASSLVSQDKDEQFF
>many|TRBJ2-1|-|TRBV6-2/TRBV6-3
TGTGCCAGCAGTTACCCTAGGACAATCAATGAGCAGTTCTTC
CASSYPRTINEQFF
>many|TRBJ2-2|-|TRBV12-3/TRBV12-4
TGTGCCAGCAGGACACAACAGGGCCCCGGGGAGCTGTTTTTT
CASRTQQGPGELFF
>many|TRBJ1-3|TRBD1|TRBV9
TGTGCCAGCAGCGTAGCGGGACAGCCTCCCGACACCATATATTTT
CASSVAGQPPDTIYF
>-|TRBJ2-7|-|TRBV12-3/TRBV12-4
TGTGCCAGCCCCCCCCCGGGCCTTCCCTACGAGCAGTACTTC
CASPPPGLPYEQYF
>many|TRBJ1-2|TRBD1|TRBV12-3/TRBV12-4
TGTGCCAGCAGTTCAACAGGGGGCGGGGGCTACACCTTC
CASSSTGGGGYTF
>many|TRBJ2-2|-|TRBV20-1
TGCAGTGCTAGAATTCAGGGGGGGACCGGGGAGCTGTTTTTT
CSARIQGGTGELFF